A single sample is the source of the 17 T cell receptor beta chains below, sequenced in a study of beta chain features in type 1 diabetes. cDNA synthesis used the whole RNA isolate, giving expressed TCRB sequences. Only in-frame clones appear in the TCRdb table, and some are missing; sequencing was by immunoSEQ multiplex PCR. The table has some 500,000 clones, about an eighth seen once. Sequencing was carried out using naive CD4+ T cells from blood. These receptors all come from a woman under 30 in good health.

The sample holds a few counts of this clone. The J gene is TRBJ2-7, the V gene TRBV9; D is unclear. In germline, CDR1 is SGDLS, CDR2 YYNGEE. This CDR3 has 14 residues. V lost 2 bases and J 7 bases, leaving 16 bases between the germline ends. CDR3 coding DNA: TGTGCCAGCAGCGTTCTAGAAGCCCTAGGGGAGCAGTACTTC. It is translated as CASSVLEALGEQYF.

V and J are TRBV7-9 and TRBJ2-2; D may be TRBD1 (6 bases). The CDR3 length is 14 residues. Trimming took 4 bases from V and 6 from J, leaving 12 bases between them. The germline CDR1 and CDR2 sequences are SEHNR and FQNEAQ (reference sequence). The CDR3: CASSSQGGSGELFF. In DNA form, the CDR3 reads TGTGCCAGCAGCTCCCAAGGGGGTTCCGGGGAGCTGTTTTTT.

The table lists this clone with a few counts. The chain uses TRBV18 and TRBJ1-2, with D possibly matching TRBD1 (6 bases). CDR1 is KGHSH and CDR2 is LQKENI in the germline V gene. The CDR3 is 16 residues long. The V and J ends lost 5 bases and 5 bases respectively, with 21 bases between them. The CDR3 DNA reads as TGTGCCAGCTCATCGTCCGTAGGACAGAGAAAATATGGCTACACCTTC. Translating gives CASSSSVGQRKYGYTF. Full variable domain (remainder filled in from reference TRBV18 and TRBJ1-2): NAGVMQNPRHLVRRRGQEARLRCSPMKGHSHVYWYRQLPEEGLKFMVYLQKENIIDESGMPKERFSAEFPKEGPSILRIQQVVRGDSAAYFCASSSSVGQRKYGYTFGSGTRLTVV.

This clone was found a few times. The rearrangement links TRBV7-2 to TRBJ2-1; D uncertain. The germline V gene encodes CDR1 SGHTA and CDR2 FQGNSA. CDR3 length: 15 amino acids. Trimming shortened V by 5 bases and J by 2 bases, and 13 bases separated the two germline ends. CDR3 residues: CASSRQGQTYNEQFF. In nucleotides, the CDR3 is TGTGCCAGCAGCAGACAAGGTCAGACCTACAATGAGCAGTTCTTC. The complete variable domain, with remaining parts taken from reference TRBV7-2 and TRBJ2-1, reads GAGVSQSPSNKVTEKGKDVELRCDPISGHTALYWYRQSLGQGLEFLIYFQGNSAPDKSGLPSDRFSAERTGGSVSTLTIQRTQQEDSAVYLCASSRQGQTYNEQFFGPGTRLTVL.

This sequence joins TRBV29-1 and TRBJ1-2, with TRBD1 as a possible D gene (5 bases). The germline CDR1 and CDR2 sequences are SQVTM and ANQGSEA. Trimming pared 5 bases from V and 6 bases from J, leaving 13 bases between. The CDR3 sequence is 12 residues long. The CDR3 DNA is TGCAGCGTTTATGGGGACGACCATGGCTACACCTTC. Translated, it gives CSVYGDDHGYTF.

This sequence joins TRBV29-1 and TRBJ2-5; 7 bases are a match to TRBD1. The CDR3 contains 15 residues. Germline V lookup: CDR1 SQVTM, CDR2 ANQGSEA. With V trimmed by 7 bases and J by 1 base, 12 bases remained unmatched. CDR3 sequence (DNA): TGCAGCGCCCGACGACAGGGTACCTCCCAAGAGACCCAGTACTTC. Translating gives CSARRQGTSQETQYF. Drawing the rest from reference TRBV29-1 and TRBJ2-5, the complete variable domain is SAVISQKPSRDICQRGTSLTIQCQVDSQVTMMFWYRQQPGQSLTLIATANQGSEATYESGFVIDKFPISRPNLTFSTLTVSNMSPEDSSIYLCSARRQGTSQETQYFGPGTRLLVL.

V and J are TRBV11-2 and TRBJ2-1; the D gene is possibly TRBD2 (6 bases). The CDR3 spans 16 residues. Per germline, CDR1 SGHAT and CDR2 FQNNGV. V shed 2 bases and J shed 3 bases, with 14 bases lying between them. CDR3 coding DNA: TGTGCCAGCAGCTTACGTTTCGGGAGAAACTACAATGAGCAGTTCTTC. The encoded protein is CASSLRFGRNYNEQFF.

This clone was counted only a few times. The rearrangement uses TRBV30 and TRBJ2-3, with 9 bases fitting TRBD2. CDR3 length equals 15 residues. CDR1 GTSNPN and CDR2 SVGIG come from the germline V gene (reference sequence). V lost 4 bases and J lost 3; bases outside the gene matches: 8. The CDR3 nucleotides read TGTGCCTGGACCAAGCGGGAGGTTCTAACAGATACGCAGTATTTT. Its protein is CAWTKREVLTDTQYF.

This clone was seen only a few times. The gene calls are TRBV7-2 and TRBJ1-2; TRBD1 matches 10 bases. CDR1 is SGHTA and CDR2 is FQGNSA in the germline V gene. Trimming cost V 5 bases and J 8 bases; bases outside gene matches: 17. The CDR3 loop spans 17 amino acids. The CDR3 DNA sequence: TGTGCCAGCAGCAAATGGGGGACAGGGGCCACCGTTTGGGGCTACACCTTC. Translated, it gives CASSKWGTGATVWGYTF. Drawing the rest from reference TRBV7-2 and TRBJ1-2, the complete variable domain is GAGVSQSPSNKVTEKGKDVELRCDPISGHTALYWYRQSLGQGLEFLIYFQGNSAPDKSGLPSDRFSAERTGGSVSTLTIQRTQQEDSAVYLCASSKWGTGATVWGYTFGSGTRLTVV.

This clone appeared a few times. The chain uses TRBV7-2 and TRBJ1-2; 10 positions agree with TRBD1. The ends lost 5 bases at V and 7 bases at J; junction bases unmatched: 22. Germline V gene data show CDR1 as SGHTA and CDR2 as FQGNSA. The CDR3 sequence is 19 residues long. CDR3 in amino acids: CASSPFRAPTDRGRGGYTF. The CDR3 DNA follows: TGTGCCAGCAGCCCCTTTAGAGCCCCCACCGACAGGGGGCGAGGTGGCTACACCTTC.

This clone was seen more than once but under ten times. As DNA, the CDR3 is TGTGCCAGCAGCCAAACGACAGGCGGGGGTGAGCAGTTCTTC. It codes for CASSQTTGGGEQFF. This chain uses TRBV4-2 with TRBJ2-1; D is perhaps TRBD2 (7 bases). Looked up from germline, CDR1 is LGHNA and CDR2 is YNFKEQ. V shed 2 bases and J shed 9 bases, with 14 bases lying between them. CDR3 length equals 14 residues.

The J gene is TRBJ1-2, the V gene TRBV29-1; 8 nucleotides align to TRBD1. The CDR3 sequence is 14 residues long. The germline gives CDR1 SQVTM, CDR2 ANQGSEA. V was clipped by 2 bases and J by 2 bases; unmatched bases: 4. CDR3 residues: CSVETGGRNYGYTF. The CDR3 nucleotides read TGCAGCGTTGAAACAGGGGGAAGAAACTATGGCTACACCTTC.

The chain joins TRBV15 to TRBJ2-7; D perhaps matches TRBD1 (6 bases). The CDR3 consists of 15 residues. Trimming cost V 3 bases and J 3 bases, with 15 bases left between them. Germline CDR1 LNHNV, CDR2 YYDKDF (reference sequence). DNA of the CDR3: TGTGCCACCAGCAGCTCGCAGGGGCTAAGCTACGAGCAGTACTTC. Its translation is CATSSSQGLSYEQYF.

This clone has just a few counts. The chain carries TRBV7-3 and TRBJ2-1; no clear D gene. The V gene lost 2 bases and the J gene lost 8 bases, with 10 bases spanning the gap. The CDR3 runs 13 residues. Germline assignment: CDR1 SGHTA and CDR2 FQGTGA. The CDR3 coding sequence is TGTGCCAGCAGCTTACGGTCCCACCATGAGCAGTTCTTC. It is translated as CASSLRSHHEQFF.

This clone was found a few times. The genes are TRBV4-2 and TRBJ2-1; D is perhaps TRBD2 (6 bases). The CDR3 runs to 14 residues. The germline V and J ends were trimmed by 4 bases and 8 bases, with 15 bases remaining between them. CDR1 LGHNA and CDR2 YNFKEQ come from the germline V gene. In DNA form, the CDR3 reads TGTGCCAGCAGCCTAACGGGGGTGTCCCATGAGCAGTTCTTC. Translation gives CASSLTGVSHEQFF.

The sample holds a few counts of this clone. The chain links TRBV7-9 to TRBJ2-7; 7 nucleotides match TRBD1. This CDR3 contains 15 residues. The germline CDR1 and CDR2 sequences are SEHNR and FQNEAQ (reference sequence). The ends lost 2 bases at V and 5 bases at J; junction bases unmatched: 9. The CDR3 loop is CASSLRQGGINEQYF. The CDR3 nucleotides are TGTGCCAGCAGCTTACGACAGGGTGGGATCAACGAGCAGTACTTC.

There are a few counts of this clone. The J gene is TRBJ2-4, the V gene TRBV27; 8 nucleotides match TRBD2. From germline, CDR1 is MNHEY and CDR2 SMNVEV (reference sequence). This CDR3 contains 16 residues. V was clipped by 3 bases and J by 2 bases; unmatched bases: 6. The CDR3 nucleotides read TGTGCCAGCAGTTTGGTAGCGGGACGGACCAAAAACATTCAGTACTTC. This codes for CASSLVAGRTKNIQYF.